This entry is about one TCR beta chain. Its antigen is undetermined. TCRdb's copy holds only in-frame clones and misses some; the assay was immunoSEQ multiplex PCR. The sample holds some 100,000 clones, about 91% seen once. This record belongs to a study of siplizumab effects on memory and regulatory T cells. Regarding the study as a whole: Memory T cells appeared less diverse than naive cells, which seemed to contribute substantially to alloresponse. Siplizumab conditions gave an average of almost 70% Treg-derived mappable alloreactive CD4+ clones, versus about 30% for controls. The drug siplizumab significantly decreased the alloreactive sequences that could be traced to unstimulated CD4+ memory cells.

Sequencing used Tregs sorted from blood. This TCR derives from a human donor in good health.

This chain's CDR3 is CASSQGNEQYF. Written as DNA, the CDR3 is TGTGCCAGCTCACAAGGGAACGAGCAGTACTTC. The chain combines TRBV18 with TRBJ2-7; no firm D call. Germline-derived CDR1 and CDR2 are KGHSH and LQKENI. The CDR3 has 11 amino acids. Between the trimmed V and J ends, which lost 4 bases and 5 bases, there was a span of 6 bases. The full variable domain, rest sourced from reference TRBV18 and TRBJ2-7, is NAGVMQNPRHLVRRRGQEARLRCSPMKGHSHVYWYRQLPEEGLKFMVYLQKENIIDESGMPKERFSAEFPKEGPSILRIQQVVRGDSAAYFCASSQGNEQYFGPGTRLTVT.